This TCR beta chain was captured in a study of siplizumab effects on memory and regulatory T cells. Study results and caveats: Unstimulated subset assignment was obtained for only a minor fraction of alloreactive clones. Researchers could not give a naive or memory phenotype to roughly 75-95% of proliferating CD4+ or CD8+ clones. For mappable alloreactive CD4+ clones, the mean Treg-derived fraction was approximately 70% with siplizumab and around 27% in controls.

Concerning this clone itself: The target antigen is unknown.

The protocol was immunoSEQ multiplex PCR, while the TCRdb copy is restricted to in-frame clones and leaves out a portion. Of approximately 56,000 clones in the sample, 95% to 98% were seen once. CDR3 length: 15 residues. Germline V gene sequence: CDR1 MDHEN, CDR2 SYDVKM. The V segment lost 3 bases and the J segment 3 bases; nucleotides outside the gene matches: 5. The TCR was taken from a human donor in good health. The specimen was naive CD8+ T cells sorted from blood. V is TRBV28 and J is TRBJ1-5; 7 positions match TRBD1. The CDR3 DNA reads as TGTGCCAGCAGTTTGGCGGGACAGTCCAATCAGCCCCAGCATTTT. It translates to CASSLAGQSNQPQHF.